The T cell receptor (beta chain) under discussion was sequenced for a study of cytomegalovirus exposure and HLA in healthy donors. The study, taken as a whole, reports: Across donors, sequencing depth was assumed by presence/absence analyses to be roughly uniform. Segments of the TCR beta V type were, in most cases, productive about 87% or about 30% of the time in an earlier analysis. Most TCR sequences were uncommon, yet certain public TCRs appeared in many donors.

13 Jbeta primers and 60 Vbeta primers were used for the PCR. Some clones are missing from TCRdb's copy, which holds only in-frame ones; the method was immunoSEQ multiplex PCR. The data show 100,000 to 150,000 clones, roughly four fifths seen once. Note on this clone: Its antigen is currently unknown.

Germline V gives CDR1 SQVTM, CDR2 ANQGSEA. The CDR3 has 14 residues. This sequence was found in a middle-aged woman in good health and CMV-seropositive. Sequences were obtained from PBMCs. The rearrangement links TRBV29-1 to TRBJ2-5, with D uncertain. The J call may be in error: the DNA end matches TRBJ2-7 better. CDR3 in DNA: TGCAGCGTTGGGCAGACTCAAACTCCCTACGAGCAGTACTTC. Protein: CSVGQTQTPYEQYF.